Below are 31 T cell receptor beta chains sequenced from a single sample in a study of blood T cell repertoires in COVID-19. Clones were sequenced by immunoSEQ multiplex PCR, and TCRdb holds only the in-frame ones, with some missing. Here the sample spans approximately 41,000 clones, 75% to 90% being singletons. Sequenced: peripheral blood. These receptors were obtained from a man between 50 and 59 years old with active COVID-19.

This clone has a handful of counts. This rearrangement joins TRBV9 to TRBJ1-3; D is unresolved. V was trimmed by 0 bases and J by 4 bases, leaving 11 bases between them. CDR1 and CDR2 (germline): SGDLS, YYNGEE. There are 15 residues in the CDR3. The CDR3 DNA is TGTGCCAGCAGCGTAGCTTGGACTACGGGAAACACCATATATTTT. It encodes CASSVAWTTGNTIYF.

This chain connects TRBV4-2 to TRBJ2-3; 10 bases agree with TRBD2. The V gene end was trimmed by 4 bases and the J gene end by 1 base; junction bases not matched to a gene: 8. CDR1 is LGHNA and CDR2 is YNFKEQ in the germline V gene. The CDR3 length is 17 residues. The CDR3 DNA is TGTGCCAGCAGCCGCTCCGAGGGGACTAGCGGCACAGATACGCAGTATTTT. This sequence encodes CASSRSEGTSGTDTQYF.

This sequence joins TRBV27 and TRBJ2-7; 7 bases match TRBD2. The CDR3 consists of 16 residues. J was trimmed by 7 bases and V by 6 bases; bases with no gene match: 18. CDR1 is MNHEY, CDR2 SMNVEV, per germline (reference sequence). The DNA of the CDR3 is TGTGCCAGCAGGTACTTCGCCGCGGGGACTAACTCGGAGCAGTACTTC. Translating gives CASRYFAAGTNSEQYF.

The J gene is TRBJ1-2, the V gene TRBV7-2, with no clear D. CDR1 and CDR2 (germline): SGHTA, FQGNSA. This CDR3 spans 15 amino acids. Trimming stripped 2 bases from V and 3 bases from J, with 13 bases between. The CDR3 loop reads CASSLYGQEDYGYTF. CDR3 bases: TGTGCCAGCAGCTTATATGGGCAGGAGGACTATGGCTACACCTTC.

The genes are TRBV2 and TRBJ2-4, with TRBD1 as a possible D gene (5 bases). V was shortened by 4 bases and J by 0 bases, with 10 bases between the two germline ends. Germline CDR1 and CDR2: SNHLY and FYNNEI. This CDR3 contains 15 residues. The CDR3 is CASSVDKVAKNIQYF. The CDR3 DNA reads TGTGCCAGCAGTGTGGACAAGGTAGCCAAAAACATTCAGTACTTC.

The rearrangement uses TRBV2 and TRBJ1-5; 9 bases match TRBD1. The CDR3 loop spans 12 amino acids. With 8 bases clipped from V and 13 bases from J, the junction kept 9 bases outside the gene matches. Germline CDR1 and CDR2: SNHLY and FYNNEI. DNA for the CDR3: TGTGCCAGCGGCCGACAGGGGGACTTTCAGCATTTT. Translated, it gives CASGRQGDFQHF.

The chain uses TRBV11-3 and TRBJ1-5; 7 positions match TRBD1. There are 14 residues in the CDR3. Germline lookup yields CDR1 SGHNT and CDR2 YENEEA. After removal of 6 bases from V and 7 bases from J, the junction contained 9 bases not matched to a gene. Here the CDR3 reads CASSRGQVGQPQHF. CDR3 coding DNA: TGTGCCAGCAGTCGTGGACAGGTTGGGCAGCCCCAGCATTTT. Full variable domain (outside the CDR3, taken from reference TRBV11-3 and TRBJ1-5): EAGVVQSPRYKIIEKKQPVAFWCNPISGHNTLYWYLQNLGQGPELLIRYENEEAVDDSQLPKDRFSAERLKGVDSTLKIQPAELGDSAVYLCASSRGQVGQPQHFGDGTRLSIL.

The chain employs TRBV3-1 (or the pseudogene TRBV3-2) and TRBJ2-1, with 9 bases fitting TRBD1. Trimming removed 2 bases from V and 4 bases from J; junction bases left unmatched: 3. The CDR3 covers 15 residues. Looked up from germline, CDR1 is LGHDT and CDR2 is YNNKEL (reference sequence). The CDR3 DNA follows: TGTGCCAGCAGCCAACGGGACAGGGTATACAATGAGCAGTTCTTC. It translates to CASSQRDRVYNEQFF.

This clone is a singleton in its sample. This chain uses TRBV4-3 with TRBJ1-4; 7 bases agree with TRBD1. The V segment lost 3 bases and the J segment 5 bases; nucleotides outside the gene matches: 15. Germline CDR1 LGHNA, CDR2 YSLEER. The CDR3 has 18 amino acids. The DNA for the CDR3 is TGCGCCAGCAGCCAGAACGAAAAAGGTCGACAGGGCAATGAAAAACTGTTTTTT. Protein product: CASSQNEKGRQGNEKLFF.

The table lists this clone with a count of one. The chain recombines TRBV6-5 with TRBJ2-2; 7 nucleotides match TRBD2. Germline trimming cut 7 bases from V and 5 bases from J; bases unmatched to any gene: 1. This CDR3 contains 12 residues. Germline CDR1 and CDR2: MNHEY and SVGAGI. The CDR3 nucleotides are TGTGCCAGCACTAGCGGTACCGGGGAGCTGTTTTTT. Its translation is CASTSGTGELFF.

V is TRBV29-1 and J is TRBJ2-7, with TRBD1 identical over 7 bases. Germline loops: CDR1 SQVTM, CDR2 ANQGSEA. The V segment lost 4 bases and the J segment 7 bases; nucleotides outside the gene matches: 10. CDR3 length: 13 amino acids. CDR3 sequence (DNA): TGCAGCGTTGGTGAAACAGGGGCGACGGAGCAGTACTTC. Its translation is CSVGETGATEQYF.

The rearrangement joins TRBV3-1 (or the pseudogene TRBV3-2) to TRBJ2-5, with 12 bases lining up with TRBD2. The V and J ends lost 3 bases and 1 base, in that order; junction bases with no gene match: 9. Germline CDR1 reads LGHDT; CDR2 reads YNNKEL (reference sequence). This CDR3 region has 18 residues. The CDR3 DNA is TGTGCCAGCAGCCATTGGGCGACTAGCGGGGGACGCCAAGAGACCCAGTACTTC. The encoded protein is CASSHWATSGGRQETQYF.

The rearrangement links TRBV11-3 to TRBJ2-7; 7 nucleotides align to TRBD2. With 5 bases clipped from V and 3 bases from J, the junction kept 7 bases outside the gene matches. Germline CDR1 SGHNT, CDR2 YENEEA. This CDR3 is built from 14 residues. The CDR3 reads CASSHRLARYEQYF. As DNA, the CDR3 is TGTGCCAGCAGCCACCGACTAGCTCGCTACGAGCAGTACTTC.

The chain combines TRBV7-2 with TRBJ1-5; D perhaps matches TRBD1 (5 bases). Germline values: CDR1 SGHTA, CDR2 FQGNSA. V was cut by 1 base and J by 6 bases, with 13 bases left in between. The CDR3 sequence is 15 residues long. The CDR3: CASSLGGTLTQPQHF. CDR3 DNA: TGTGCCAGCAGCTTAGGGGGGACTTTAACTCAGCCCCAGCATTTT.

The chain employs TRBV28 and TRBJ1-2; a weak D match, TRBD1 (6 bases). Germline V gives CDR1 MDHEN, CDR2 SYDVKM. The CDR3 is 17 residues long. Trimming took off 1 base at V and 4 bases at J, with 19 bases between the two ends. CDR3 amino acids: CASSLSPGTPRGYGYTF. The CDR3 DNA is TGTGCCAGCAGTTTATCTCCCGGGACACCGAGGGGCTATGGCTACACCTTC.

V gene TRBV19 combines with J gene TRBJ2-1, with 10 nucleotides matching TRBD1. V trimming: 10 bases; J trimming: 6 bases; junction bases outside the gene matches: 9. The germline CDR1 and CDR2 sequences are LNHDA and SQIVND (reference sequence). The CDR3 runs to 14 residues. CDR3 bases: TGTGCCACTAAGGATGGACAGGGGGGCAATGAGCAGTTCTTC. This sequence encodes CATKDGQGGNEQFF.

The CDR3 loop is CASSSNRVRAGELFF. CDR3 nucleotide sequence: TGTGCCAGCAGTTCAAACAGGGTTCGCGCCGGGGAGCTGTTTTTT. The rearrangement joins TRBV7-2 to TRBJ2-2, with D possibly matching TRBD1 (6 bases). Germline V CDR1 and CDR2: SGHTA, FQGNSA. This CDR3 has 15 residues. The V end lost 6 bases, the J end lost 6 bases, and 17 bases lay between the germline ends.

This clone was seen a handful of times. The genes are TRBV19 and TRBJ2-3; D may be TRBD2 (6 bases). The germline gives CDR1 LNHDA, CDR2 SQIVND (reference sequence). V lost 2 bases and J 6 bases, leaving 15 bases between the germline ends. The CDR3 has 15 residues. The CDR3 protein is CASSITGTVRDTQYF. In DNA, the CDR3 is TGTGCCAGTAGTATAACCGGGACTGTGAGGGATACGCAGTATTTT.

The chain recombines TRBV6-5 with TRBJ1-2; no definite D call. V was clipped by 6 bases and J by 7 bases, with 15 bases between them. Germline V lookup: CDR1 MNHEY, CDR2 SVGAGI. The CDR3 is 13 residues long. The CDR3 reads CASSPTWESGYTF. The CDR3 bases are TGTGCCAGCAGCCCCACCTGGGAGTCTGGCTACACCTTC.

On this clone itself: The identical CDR3 is also encoded by other nucleotide sequences in the sample. The CDR3 coding sequence is TGTGCCAGCAGCCAATACGGGGAGCTGTTTTTT. Protein sequence: CASSQYGELFF. V and J are TRBV3-1 (or the pseudogene TRBV3-2) and TRBJ2-2; D unresolved. V lost 2 bases, J lost 7 bases, and 2 bases lay in between. Germline-derived CDR1 and CDR2 are LGHDT and YNNKEL (reference sequence). The CDR3 extends over 11 amino acids.

Here the CDR3 reads CASSETWGHTNYGYTF. The CDR3 DNA reads TGTGCCAGCAGTGAAACTTGGGGACACACTAACTATGGCTACACCTTC. The V and J genes are TRBV6-1 and TRBJ1-2; D may be TRBD1 (6 bases). In germline, CDR1 is MNHNS, CDR2 SASEGT. The V end was cut by 2 bases, the J end by 0 bases, with 13 bases between. CDR3 length: 16 amino acids.

This chain joins TRBV6-5 and TRBJ2-7, with 9 bases lining up with TRBD1. Germline CDR1 reads MNHEY; CDR2 reads SVGAGI. The CDR3 has 13 residues. J gave up 1 base and V 10 bases, and 5 bases lay outside the gene matches. The CDR3, as DNA: TGTGCCACGGACAGGGGTCCGTCCTACGAGCAGTACTTC. Amino acid sequence: CATDRGPSYEQYF.

The rearrangement links TRBV6-5 to TRBJ2-3, with 9 positions matching TRBD1. From germline, CDR1 is MNHEY and CDR2 SVGAGI. Trimming took 6 bases from V and 3 from J; bases not matched to a gene: 7. The CDR3 loop spans 15 amino acids. The CDR3 reads CASSLGQGWTDTQYF. The CDR3 DNA follows: TGTGCCAGCAGCCTCGGACAGGGGTGGACAGATACGCAGTATTTT.

This clone occurred a few times. The genes are TRBV4-1 and TRBJ1-2; TRBD1 might be the D (6 bases). The CDR3 is 16 amino acids. V was pared by 0 bases and J by 4 bases, with 15 bases between. CDR1 and CDR2 (germline): MGHRA, YSYEKL. The CDR3 region is CASSQEGGGNGYGYTF. Written as DNA, the CDR3 is TGCGCCAGCAGCCAAGAAGGTGGGGGCAACGGCTATGGCTACACCTTC.

This chain joins TRBV5-6 and TRBJ1-4, with 7 bases aligning to TRBD1. V dropped 3 bases and J dropped 6; count of bases not matched to a gene: 11. Germline CDR1 and CDR2: SGHDT and YYEEEE. The CDR3 sequence is 16 residues long. CDR3 bases: TGTGCCAGCAGCTCTCGACAGGGTGGTGACTATGAAAAACTGTTTTTT. Protein: CASSSRQGGDYEKLFF.

The chain links TRBV30 to TRBJ2-1; D possibly corresponds to TRBD1 (5 bases). CDR1 and CDR2 from the germline V gene are GTSNPN and SVGIG (reference sequence). The CDR3 is 13 amino acids. V lost 2 bases and J lost 4, with 9 bases in between. The CDR3, as DNA: TGTGCCTGGAGTACAGACAGTTACAATGAGCAGTTCTTC. Amino acids: CAWSTDSYNEQFF. Filled out from reference TRBV30 and TRBJ2-1, the complete variable domain reads SQTIHQWPATLVQPVGSPLSLECTVEGTSNPNLYWYRQAAGRGLQLLFYSVGIGQISSEVPQNLSASRPQDRQFILSSKKLLLSDSGFYLCAWSTDSYNEQFFGPGTRLTVL.

The rearrangement uses TRBV9 and TRBJ2-3; 11 positions match TRBD2. Looked up from germline, CDR1 is SGDLS and CDR2 is YYNGEE. CDR3 length equals 19 residues. With 0 bases clipped from V and 1 base from J, the junction kept 10 bases outside the gene matches. The CDR3 nucleotides read TGTGCCAGCAGCGTAGAGGTTAGCGGGAGGGCCGCGGGCACAGATACGCAGTATTTT. Residues: CASSVEVSGRAAGTDTQYF.

The V gene is TRBV27, the J gene TRBJ2-5; possibly TRBD2 for D (7 bases). The CDR3 covers 14 residues. Germline values: CDR1 MNHEY, CDR2 SMNVEV (reference sequence). The V end was cut by 2 bases, the J end by 5 bases, with 12 bases between. The CDR3 sequence is CASSLQGREETQYF. As DNA, the CDR3 is TGTGCCAGCAGTTTACAGGGGAGGGAGGAGACCCAGTACTTC.

The gene calls are TRBV28 and TRBJ2-6; 9 bases are a match to TRBD1. This CDR3 has 17 amino acids. V trimming: 6 bases; J trimming: 0 bases; junction bases outside the gene matches: 6. The germline CDR1 and CDR2 sequences are MDHEN and SYDVKM. CDR3 region: CASRDRGPHSGANVLTF. In DNA form, the CDR3 reads TGTGCCAGCAGGGACAGGGGCCCGCACTCTGGGGCCAACGTCCTGACTTTC.

This rearrangement joins TRBV7-9 to TRBJ2-7, with TRBD2 matching over 9 bases. Germline CDR1 is SEHNR and CDR2 is FQNEAQ (reference sequence). J lost 2 bases, V lost 6 bases, and 8 bases had no gene match. CDR3 size: 15 residues. The CDR3 nucleotides are TGTGCCAGCAGTCCCCCTAGCGGGAACACCTACGAGCAGTACTTC. Translation gives CASSPPSGNTYEQYF.

V and J are TRBV4-2 and TRBJ1-5; possible D gene TRBD1, 5 bases. The CDR3 is 15 amino acids. V lost 2 bases, J lost 0 bases, and 8 bases lay in between. The germline CDR1 and CDR2 sequences are LGHNA and YNFKEQ. This chain's CDR3 is CASSQKQDSNQPQHF. CDR3 nucleotides: TGTGCCAGCAGCCAAAAACAGGATAGCAATCAGCCCCAGCATTTT.